The 23 T cell receptor beta chains reported below all come from one sample, sequenced in a study of human T cells and chemical hapten exposure. TCRdb re-called the RACE reads through MiXCR, storing one row per CDR3 protein. The table shows roughly 380,000 distinct CDR3 sequences, with 5.1% occurring only once. Time point noted: pre-sensitization, week 0. The treatment: therapeutic diphenylcyclopropenone sensitization with weekly scalp DPC. Sequencing used whole blood, obtained in connection with sensitization to the hapten diphenylcyclopropenone (DPC). The origin of the receptors is a woman in her forties or fifties with alopecia areata. Some clones in this sample may be carry-over from other donors' samples.

Many counts were recorded for this clonotype. V usage is TRBV12-3 or TRBV12-4 and J usage is TRBJ2-3; D possibly corresponds to TRBD1 (5 bases). The CDR3 is 13 amino acids. V gave up 5 bases and J gave up 2 bases, with 8 bases separating them. The DNA for the CDR3 is TGTGCCAGCAGTAAAGGGGACACAGATACGCAGTATTTT. Encoded protein: CASSKGDTDTQYF.

This clonotype was counted ten times or more. V is TRBV7-8 and J is TRBJ1-1; D remains unclear. The ends were cut back, 5 bases at V and 6 bases at J, with 13 bases in the middle. This CDR3 is 13 amino acids long. Germline V gene sequence: CDR1 SGHVS, CDR2 FQNEAQ. The CDR3 loop reads CASSRLAAPEAFF. The CDR3 DNA is TGTGCCAGCAGCCGCTTAGCGGCTCCTGAAGCTTTCTTT.

The chain links TRBV20-1 to TRBJ1-3; the D is unclear. Trimming took off 1 base at V and 3 bases at J, with 13 bases between the two ends. Looked up from germline, CDR1 is DFQATT and CDR2 is SNEGSKA (reference sequence). The CDR3 is 15 residues long. CDR3 sequence (DNA): TGCAGTGCTAGAGCCGGGCAGTATTATGGAAACACCATATATTTT. Protein: CSARAGQYYGNTIYF.

This clonotype was counted ten times or more. The V and J genes are TRBV7-9 and TRBJ1-1; D perhaps matches TRBD1 (6 bases). The V end was cut by 2 bases, the J end by 7 bases, with 11 bases between. Germline V lookup: CDR1 SEHNR, CDR2 FQNEAQ (reference sequence). The CDR3 totals 13 residues. The CDR3 spells CASSLRTDSEAFF. The CDR3 region has the DNA TGTGCCAGCAGCTTAAGGACGGACAGTGAAGCTTTCTTT.

The sample holds many counts of this clonotype. Here the CDR3 reads CASSPRGDEQYF. In DNA, the CDR3 is TGTGCCAGCAGCCCCAGAGGGGACGAGCAGTACTTC. This chain uses TRBV12-3 or TRBV12-4 with TRBJ2-7; perhaps D is TRBD1 or TRBD2 (5 bases each). The V end lost 6 bases, the J end lost 5 bases, and 11 bases lay between the germline ends. The CDR3 runs 12 residues.

This clonotype showed up just a few times. The CDR3 loop reads CASSQDAGNVVYGYTF. The CDR3 bases are TGCGCCAGCAGCCAAGATGCAGGGAATGTTGTCTATGGCTACACCTTC. The rearrangement joins TRBV4-3 to TRBJ1-2; the D gene is possibly TRBD1 (5 bases). The CDR3 length is 16 residues. The V gene's germline CDR1 is LGHNA and CDR2 YSLEER. V lost 0 bases to trimming and J lost 4 bases, with 15 bases between them.

DNA for the CDR3: TGTGCCAGCTCCCGCGGGGGCTCAGATACCGGGGAGCTGTTTTTT. This codes for CASSRGGSDTGELFF. V is TRBV12-3 or TRBV12-4 and J is TRBJ2-2; maybe TRBD2 (7 bases). The CDR3 sequence is 15 residues long. The V end lost 8 bases, the J end lost 5 bases, and 18 bases lay between the germline ends.

The J gene is TRBJ1-1, the V gene TRBV15; D unresolved. The length of the CDR3 is 14 residues. The germline V gene has CDR1 LNHNV and CDR2 YYDKDF (reference sequence). V was pared by 1 base and J by 4 bases, with 10 bases between. The CDR3 reads CATSRGSRGTEAFF. The CDR3 DNA follows: TGTGCCACCAGCAGAGGCAGCCGAGGCACTGAAGCTTTCTTT.

In this sample, this clonotype turned up many times. The rearrangement links TRBV6-2 or TRBV6-3 to TRBJ2-1; D remains unclear. From germline, CDR1 is MNHEY and CDR2 SVGEGT. V lost 2 bases, J lost 0 bases, and 5 bases lay in between. This CDR3 spans 14 amino acids. CDR3 DNA sequence: TGTGCCAGCAGTTACACGAGCTCCTACAATGAGCAGTTCTTC. Translated: CASSYTSSYNEQFF.

This clonotype was seen ten or more times. The chain carries TRBV27 and TRBJ2-7; 10 bases align to TRBD1. Germline loops: CDR1 MNHEY, CDR2 SMNVEV (reference sequence). This CDR3 region has 15 residues. V shed 5 bases and J 3 bases; nucleotides not matched to a gene: 7. CDR3 loop: CASSLGQGLHYEQYF. CDR3 bases: TGTGCCAGCAGTCTGGGACAGGGGTTGCACTACGAGCAGTACTTC.

Turning to this clonotype: With a much larger clone just one base away, this may be a read error. The conserved final phenylalanine or tryptophan is absent from the CDR3, which likely points to a read error. CDR3 bases: TGTGCCAGCAGCTTAGGGACTAGCGATTACAATGAGCAGTTCCTC. This codes for CASSLGTSDYNEQFL. This rearrangement joins TRBV13 to TRBJ2-1; TRBD2 aligns across 8 bases. V shed 0 bases, J shed 4 bases, and the junction held 2 bases outside the gene matches. The CDR3 has 15 amino acids. The germline V gene encodes CDR1 PRHDT and CDR2 FYEKMQ (reference sequence).

In its sample, this clonotype was seen many times. This rearrangement joins TRBV29-1 to TRBJ2-3; no reliable D call. The CDR3 is 12 amino acids. Germline loops: CDR1 SQVTM, CDR2 ANQGSEA. V lost 2 bases, J lost 4 bases, and 7 bases lay in between. CDR3 region: CSVESPSDTQYF. The CDR3 DNA follows: TGCAGCGTTGAATCGCCCTCAGATACGCAGTATTTT.

This clonotype showed up just a few times. The V gene is TRBV27, the J gene TRBJ2-5; 10 nucleotides align to TRBD1. J was trimmed by 2 bases and V by 2 bases; bases with no gene match: 5. The CDR3 contains 16 residues. CDR1 and CDR2 from the germline V gene are MNHEY and SMNVEV (reference sequence). Here the CDR3 reads CASSLSGTGAQETQYF. In DNA, the CDR3 is TGTGCCAGCAGTTTAAGTGGGACAGGGGCTCAAGAGACCCAGTACTTC.

This clonotype has a handful of counts. This chain uses TRBV6-6 with TRBJ2-3; TRBD1 agrees at 7 bases. The germline V gene has CDR1 MNHNY and CDR2 SVGAGI (reference sequence). The ends lost 8 bases at V and 5 bases at J; junction bases unmatched: 10. The CDR3 totals 14 residues. The DNA for the CDR3 is TGTGCCAGCGGAGACAGGGCCTTTGTAGATACGCAGTATTTT. Encoded protein: CASGDRAFVDTQYF.

In its sample, this clonotype was seen many times. This sequence joins TRBV10-3 and TRBJ1-5; D remains unclear. Germline V gene data show CDR1 as ENHRY and CDR2 as SYGVKD. V lost 1 base and J 6 bases, leaving 4 bases between the germline ends. The CDR3 covers 12 residues. CDR3 residues: CAISEWGQPQHF. As DNA, the CDR3 is TGTGCCATCAGTGAGTGGGGTCAGCCCCAGCATTTT.

This clonotype was observed a handful of times. The rearrangement joins TRBV6-2 or TRBV6-3 to TRBJ2-3; a weak D match, TRBD1 (6 bases). Trimming stripped 4 bases from V and 3 bases from J, with 14 bases between. Germline V lookup: CDR1 MNHEY, CDR2 SVGEGT. This CDR3 comprises 15 residues. The CDR3 is CASSSLGGGTDTQYF. The CDR3 nucleotides are TGTGCCAGCAGTTCCCTAGGGGGTGGAACAGATACGCAGTATTTT.

This clonotype was observed many times. The CDR3 nucleotides read TGTGCCAGTAGTATTTTCGGGACTGGGGCCAACGTCCTGACTTTC. It translates to CASSIFGTGANVLTF. The chain combines TRBV19 with TRBJ2-6; TRBD2 is a possible D gene (5 bases). Germline CDR1 LNHDA, CDR2 SQIVND (reference sequence). This CDR3 is built from 15 residues. The ends were cut back, 3 bases at V and 2 bases at J, with 8 bases in the middle.

In its sample, this clonotype was seen many times. The chain couples TRBV5-4 to TRBJ2-7; D call uncertain. CDR3 size: 12 residues. Germline lookup yields CDR1 SGHNT and CDR2 YYREEE (reference sequence). V was cut by 3 bases and J by 7 bases, with 11 bases left in between. The CDR3 nucleotides are TGTGCCAGCAGCTACCACCAAGGGGAGCAGTACTTC. The encoded protein is CASSYHQGEQYF. The whole variable domain, filled in from reference TRBV5-4 and TRBJ2-7, reads ETGVTQSPTHLIKTRGQQVTLRCSSQSGHNTVSWYQQALGQGPQFIFQYYREEENGRGNFPPRFSGLQFPNYSSELNVNALELDDSALYLCASSYHQGEQYFGPGTRLTVT.

At least ten counts were recorded for this clonotype. This chain links TRBV18 with TRBJ1-2; no reliable D call. The CDR3 consists of 14 residues. V shed 6 bases and J shed 4 bases, with 15 bases lying between them. Germline CDR1 and CDR2: KGHSH and LQKENI. The CDR3 is CASSTLGFGYGYTF. The CDR3 DNA follows: TGTGCCAGCTCCACACTCGGGTTCGGCTATGGCTACACCTTC.

This clonotype was detected ten times or more. The rearrangement uses TRBV2 and TRBJ2-7; TRBD2 matches 10 bases. V trimming: 10 bases; J trimming: 7 bases; junction bases outside the gene matches: 19. CDR1 and CDR2 from the germline V gene are SNHLY and FYNNEI. The CDR3 has 16 residues. The CDR3 protein is CAIGTPLAGAATEQYF. The CDR3 nucleotides read TGTGCCATCGGAACCCCCCTAGCGGGAGCGGCAACTGAGCAGTACTTC.

There are many counts of this clonotype. The CDR3 region has the DNA TGTGCCAGCAGTGTCCCCCCGGGACAGGGGCCAGATACGCAGTATTTT. Its translation is CASSVPPGQGPDTQYF. V usage is TRBV28 and J usage is TRBJ2-3; 10 nucleotides align to TRBD1. The CDR3 consists of 16 residues. Germline CDR1 is MDHEN and CDR2 is SYDVKM. J was trimmed by 4 bases and V by 5 bases; bases with no gene match: 9. Combining the CDR3 with reference TRBV28 and TRBJ2-3 gives the whole variable domain DVKVTQSSRYLVKRTGEKVFLECVQDMDHENMFWYRQDPGLGLRLIYFSYDVKMKEKGDIPEGYSVSREKKERFSLILESASTNQTSMYLCASSVPPGQGPDTQYFGPGTRLTVL.

The sample holds many counts of this clonotype. The chain combines TRBV27 with TRBJ2-3; D is possibly TRBD2 (6 bases). Germline assignment: CDR1 MNHEY and CDR2 SMNVEV (reference sequence). The CDR3 has 14 residues. The V end lost 6 bases, the J end lost 3 bases, and 13 bases lay between the germline ends. The chain's CDR3 is CASSGGATTDTQYF. The CDR3 DNA follows: TGTGCCAGCAGCGGAGGGGCTACAACAGATACGCAGTATTTT.

This clonotype was detected a few times. The chain is built from TRBV5-4 and TRBJ2-2; 9 nucleotides match TRBD2. V dropped 4 bases and J dropped 4; count of bases not matched to a gene: 8. This CDR3 contains 16 residues. From germline, CDR1 is SGHNT and CDR2 YYREEE (reference sequence). DNA for the CDR3: TGTGCCAGCAGCAAATCTAGCGGGGACGCCACCGGGGAGCTGTTTTTT. Translating it yields CASSKSSGDATGELFF.